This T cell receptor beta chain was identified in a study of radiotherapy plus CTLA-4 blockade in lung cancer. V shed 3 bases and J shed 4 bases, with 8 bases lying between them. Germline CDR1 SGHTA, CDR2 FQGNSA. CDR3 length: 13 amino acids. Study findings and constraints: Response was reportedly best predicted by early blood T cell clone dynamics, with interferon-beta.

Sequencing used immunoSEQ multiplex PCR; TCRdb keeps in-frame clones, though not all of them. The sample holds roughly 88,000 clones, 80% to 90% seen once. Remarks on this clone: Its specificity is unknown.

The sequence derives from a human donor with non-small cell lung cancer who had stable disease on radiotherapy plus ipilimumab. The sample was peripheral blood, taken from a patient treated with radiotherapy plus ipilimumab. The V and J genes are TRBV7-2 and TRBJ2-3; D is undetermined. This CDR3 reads CASSFQNSDTQYF. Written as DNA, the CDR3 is TGTGCCAGCAGCTTTCAGAACTCAGATACGCAGTATTTT.